The clone carrying this T cell receptor beta chain was found once. Method: immunoSEQ multiplex PCR; TCRdb's copy keeps in-frame clones and lacks some. Among around 97,000 clones listed, 91% were seen once. This sample was included in a study of T cell responses to AZD1222 COVID-19 vaccine. There are 14 residues in the CDR3. Trimming cost V 0 bases and J 10 bases, with 16 bases left between them. Germline V gene data show CDR1 as SGHNT and CDR2 as YYREEE (reference sequence). The sequence was obtained from an adult in good health. The V gene is TRBV5-4, the J gene TRBJ1-1; no clear D. The source material was peripheral blood, sampled on day 0 of AZD1222 vaccination. CDR3 in amino acids: CASSLEAATKGAFF. The CDR3 nucleotides read TGTGCCAGCAGCTTGGAGGCAGCCACCAAGGGAGCTTTCTTT. Complete variable domain (other parts from reference TRBV5-4 and TRBJ1-1): ETGVTQSPTHLIKTRGQQVTLRCSSQSGHNTVSWYQQALGQGPQFIFQYYREEENGRGNFPPRFSGLQFPNYSSELNVNALELDDSALYLCASSLEAATKGAFFGQGTRLTVV.